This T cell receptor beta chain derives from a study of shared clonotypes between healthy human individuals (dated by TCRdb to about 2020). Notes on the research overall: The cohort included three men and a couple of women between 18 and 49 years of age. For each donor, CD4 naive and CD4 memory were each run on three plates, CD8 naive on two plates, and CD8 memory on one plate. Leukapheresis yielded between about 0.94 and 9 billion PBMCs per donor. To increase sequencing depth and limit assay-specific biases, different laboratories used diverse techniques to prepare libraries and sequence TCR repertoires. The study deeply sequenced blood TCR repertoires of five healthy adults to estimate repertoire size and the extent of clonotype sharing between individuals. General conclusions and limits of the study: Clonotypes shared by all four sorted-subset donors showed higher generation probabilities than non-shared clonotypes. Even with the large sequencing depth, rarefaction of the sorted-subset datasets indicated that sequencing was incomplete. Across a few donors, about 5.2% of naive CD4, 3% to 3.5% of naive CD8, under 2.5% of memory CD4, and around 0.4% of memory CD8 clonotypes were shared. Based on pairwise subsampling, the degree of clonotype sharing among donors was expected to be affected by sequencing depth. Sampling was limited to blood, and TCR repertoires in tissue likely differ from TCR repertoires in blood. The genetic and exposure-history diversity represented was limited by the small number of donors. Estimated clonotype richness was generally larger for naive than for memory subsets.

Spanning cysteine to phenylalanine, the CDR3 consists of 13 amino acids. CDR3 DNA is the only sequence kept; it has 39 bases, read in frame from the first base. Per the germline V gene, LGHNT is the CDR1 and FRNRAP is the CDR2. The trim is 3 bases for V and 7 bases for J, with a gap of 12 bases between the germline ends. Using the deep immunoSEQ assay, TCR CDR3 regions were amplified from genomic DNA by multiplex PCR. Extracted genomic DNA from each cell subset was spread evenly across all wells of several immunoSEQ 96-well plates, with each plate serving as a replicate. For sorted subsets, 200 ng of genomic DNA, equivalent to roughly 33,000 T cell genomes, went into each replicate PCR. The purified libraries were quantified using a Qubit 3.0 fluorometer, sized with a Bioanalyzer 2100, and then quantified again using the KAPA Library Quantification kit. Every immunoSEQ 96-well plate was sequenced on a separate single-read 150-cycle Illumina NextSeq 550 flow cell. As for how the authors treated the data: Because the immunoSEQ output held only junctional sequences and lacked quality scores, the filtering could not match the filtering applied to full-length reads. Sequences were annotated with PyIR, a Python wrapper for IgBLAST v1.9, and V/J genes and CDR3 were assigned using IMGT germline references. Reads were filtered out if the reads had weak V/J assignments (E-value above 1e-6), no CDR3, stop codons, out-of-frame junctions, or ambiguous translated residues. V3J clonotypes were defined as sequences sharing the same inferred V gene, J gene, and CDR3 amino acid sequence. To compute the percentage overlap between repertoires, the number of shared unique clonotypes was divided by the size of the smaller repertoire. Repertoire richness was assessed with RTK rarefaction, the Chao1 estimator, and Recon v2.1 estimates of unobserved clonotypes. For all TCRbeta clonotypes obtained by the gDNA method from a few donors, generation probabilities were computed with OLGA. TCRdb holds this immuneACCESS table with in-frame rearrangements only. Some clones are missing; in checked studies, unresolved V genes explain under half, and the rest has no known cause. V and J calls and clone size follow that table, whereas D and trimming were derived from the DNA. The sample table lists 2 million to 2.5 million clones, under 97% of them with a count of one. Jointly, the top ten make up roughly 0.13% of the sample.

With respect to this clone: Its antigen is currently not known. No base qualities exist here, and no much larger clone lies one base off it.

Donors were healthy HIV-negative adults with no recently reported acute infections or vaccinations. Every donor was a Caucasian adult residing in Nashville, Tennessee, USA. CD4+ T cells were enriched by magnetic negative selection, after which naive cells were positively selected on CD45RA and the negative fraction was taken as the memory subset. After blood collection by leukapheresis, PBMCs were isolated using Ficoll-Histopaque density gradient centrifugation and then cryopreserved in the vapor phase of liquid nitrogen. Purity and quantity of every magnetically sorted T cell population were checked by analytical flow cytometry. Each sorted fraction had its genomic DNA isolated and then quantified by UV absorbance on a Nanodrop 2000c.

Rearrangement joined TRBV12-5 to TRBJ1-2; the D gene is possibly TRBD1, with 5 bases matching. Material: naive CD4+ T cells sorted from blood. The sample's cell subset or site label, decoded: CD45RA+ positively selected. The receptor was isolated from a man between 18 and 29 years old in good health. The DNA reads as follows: TGTGCTAGTGGTTTACCGGGACTAGGTGGCTACACCTTC. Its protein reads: CASGLPGLGGYTF.